Following are 14 T cell receptor beta chains from one sample sequenced in a study of radiotherapy plus CTLA-4 blockade in lung cancer. Method: immunoSEQ multiplex PCR; TCRdb's copy keeps in-frame clones and lacks some. Found here are some 50,000 clones, roughly 81% of them singletons; the top ten hold around 4.4%. Material: peripheral blood, obtained from a patient treated with radiotherapy plus ipilimumab. These receptor sequences come from a human donor with non-small cell lung cancer whose response to radiotherapy plus ipilimumab could not be evaluated.

This clone was counted a few times. The chain has TRBV6-1 and TRBJ1-1, with 7 bases aligning to TRBD1. V gave up 0 bases and J gave up 4 bases; unmatched junction bases: 2. The CDR3 is 14 residues long. The germline gives CDR1 MNHNS, CDR2 SASEGT. The CDR3 sequence is CASSEAGGGTEAFF. In nucleotides, the CDR3 is TGTGCCAGCAGTGAAGCAGGGGGCGGCACTGAAGCTTTCTTT.

The rearrangement joins TRBV9 to TRBJ2-7; no clear D gene. The CDR3 is 14 amino acids. Germline V lookup: CDR1 SGDLS, CDR2 YYNGEE. Between the trimmed V and J ends, which lost 0 bases and 1 base, there was a span of 8 bases. CDR3 in DNA: TGTGCCAGCAGCGTAGCGACGGAGTCCTACGAGCAGTACTTC. Residues: CASSVATESYEQYF.

The chain carries TRBV5-1 and TRBJ2-3; a possible D gene is TRBD1 (6 bases). This CDR3 spans 15 amino acids. Germline assignment: CDR1 SGHRS and CDR2 YFSETQ. V lost 0 bases, J lost 0 bases, and 8 bases lay in between. CDR3 sequence (DNA): TGCGCCAGCAGCTTGGCCAGGGGTAGCACAGATACGCAGTATTTT. Its translation is CASSLARGSTDTQYF.

This chain uses TRBV29-1 with TRBJ2-3; 9 positions match TRBD1. In germline, CDR1 is SQVTM, CDR2 ANQGSEA. V was pared by 7 bases and J by 6 bases, with 8 bases of the junction left unmatched. The CDR3 is made up of 13 amino acids. Here the CDR3 reads CSAPGTGMDTQYF. DNA of the CDR3: TGCAGCGCCCCCGGGACAGGGATGGATACGCAGTATTTT.

This rearrangement joins TRBV28 to TRBJ2-1, with 11 nucleotides matching TRBD2. This CDR3 spans 14 amino acids. V lost 6 bases to trimming and J lost 9 bases; unmatched junction nucleotides: 7. The V gene's germline CDR1 is MDHEN and CDR2 SYDVKM. CDR3 sequence (DNA): TGTGCCAGCAGGACGACTAGCGGGACCGGTGAGCAGTTCTTC. Translating it yields CASRTTSGTGEQFF.

The chain has TRBV27 and TRBJ2-1; 8 bases align to TRBD1. After removal of 5 bases from V and 9 bases from J, the junction contained 12 bases not matched to a gene. The CDR3 is made up of 15 amino acids. Per germline, CDR1 MNHEY and CDR2 SMNVEV (reference sequence). CDR3 in amino acids: CASSLQGALNSEQFF. The CDR3 DNA is TGTGCCAGCAGTCTCCAGGGGGCGCTGAACAGTGAGCAGTTCTTC.

The chain employs TRBV10-3 and TRBJ1-4, with D perhaps TRBD1 (6 bases). CDR3 length: 14 amino acids. Deletions cut 3 bases from V and 3 bases from J, with 8 bases between. CDR1 and CDR2 (germline): ENHRY, SYGVKD. DNA of the CDR3: TGTGCCATCAGTGAAGACAGGCCTAATGAAAAACTGTTTTTT. Protein product: CAISEDRPNEKLFF.

This clone was seen a few times. The chain has TRBV19 and TRBJ1-2; D unclear. CDR1 and CDR2 from the germline V gene are LNHDA and SQIVND (reference sequence). The CDR3 is 11 amino acids. Trimming shortened V by 4 bases and J by 8 bases, and 8 bases separated the two germline ends. CDR3 amino acids: CASSTVRGYTF. CDR3 DNA sequence: TGTGCCAGTAGTACAGTTCGCGGCTACACCTTC. Full variable domain (outside the CDR3, taken from reference TRBV19 and TRBJ1-2): DGGITQSPKYLFRKEGQNVTLSCEQNLNHDAMYWYRQDPGQGLRLIYYSQIVNDFQKGDIAEGYSVSREKKESFPLTVTSAQKNPTAFYLCASSTVRGYTFGSGTRLTVV.

The rearrangement links TRBV7-9 to TRBJ2-1, with TRBD1 matching 11 bases. Trimming took 4 bases from V and 7 from J; bases not matched to a gene: 9. The CDR3 has 16 amino acids. Germline V gene data show CDR1 as SEHNR and CDR2 as FQNEAQ (reference sequence). The CDR3 spells CASSSPLDRGQNEQFF. CDR3 DNA: TGTGCCAGCAGCTCTCCCTTGGACAGGGGGCAGAATGAGCAGTTCTTC.

This chain uses TRBV30 with TRBJ1-5, with D possibly matching TRBD1 (6 bases). The germline V gene encodes CDR1 GTSNPN and CDR2 SVGIG (reference sequence). Trimming shortened V by 0 bases and J by 5 bases, and 11 bases separated the two germline ends. This CDR3 spans 14 amino acids. The CDR3 protein is CAWSVWTVDQPQHF. Written as DNA, the CDR3 is TGTGCCTGGAGTGTATGGACAGTCGATCAGCCCCAGCATTTT.

V is TRBV6-5 and J is TRBJ1-5; no clear D gene. Deletions cut 0 bases from V and 1 base from J, with 7 bases between. The CDR3 is made up of 15 amino acids. The germline V gene has CDR1 MNHEY and CDR2 SVGAGI. CDR3 residues: CASSYSRSSNQPQHF. As DNA, the CDR3 is TGTGCCAGCAGTTACTCCAGGTCCAGCAATCAGCCCCAGCATTTT.

The chain uses TRBV6-6 and TRBJ1-5; D call uncertain. The CDR3 contains 16 residues. CDR1 is MNHNY, CDR2 SVGAGI, per germline (reference sequence). The V gene lost 7 bases and the J gene lost 0 bases, with 16 bases spanning the gap. For the CDR3, the DNA is TGTGCCAGCACCCAACAGAGCCAGTATAGCAATCAGCCCCAGCATTTT. Translated: CASTQQSQYSNQPQHF.

The chain has TRBV11-2 and TRBJ2-1; tentatively, D is TRBD1 (5 bases). This CDR3 is built from 14 residues. Germline V gives CDR1 SGHAT, CDR2 FQNNGV. With 5 bases removed from V and 4 bases from J, the gap between germline ends came to 12 bases. CDR3 nucleotide sequence: TGTGCCAGCAGCAAACCGGACATTTACAATGAGCAGTTCTTC. This codes for CASSKPDIYNEQFF.

The chain has TRBV5-1 and TRBJ1-4, with D perhaps matching TRBD1 (5 bases). Trimming stripped 0 bases from V and 7 bases from J, with 13 bases between. Per germline, CDR1 SGHRS and CDR2 YFSETQ. The CDR3 spans 15 residues. The CDR3 sequence is CASSLAKGAGEKLFF. The CDR3 DNA reads TGCGCCAGCAGCTTGGCCAAAGGGGCCGGTGAAAAACTGTTTTTT.